Shown below are 22 T cell receptor beta chains from a single sample sequenced in a study of blood T cell repertoires in COVID-19. Method: immunoSEQ multiplex PCR; TCRdb's copy keeps in-frame clones and lacks some. The sample carries tens of thousands of clones, roughly 86% recorded once. The material sequenced was peripheral blood. Receptors originate from a man in his 70s with acute or convalescent COVID-19.

J is TRBJ2-4 and V is TRBV2; the D gene is possibly TRBD1 (6 bases). V was shortened by 4 bases and J by 0 bases, with 19 bases between the two germline ends. Germline V CDR1 and CDR2: SNHLY, FYNNEI. This CDR3 contains 18 residues. CDR3 nucleotide sequence: TGTGCCAGCAGTGTTGGGGGCAGCTCTGTCCTAGCCAAAAACATTCAGTACTTC. This sequence encodes CASSVGGSSVLAKNIQYF.

The chain has TRBV19 and TRBJ2-2; a possible D gene is TRBD1 (5 bases). The CDR3 is 14 residues long. V lost 7 bases and J lost 1, with 10 bases in between. Germline assignment: CDR1 LNHDA and CDR2 SQIVND (reference sequence). CDR3 sequence (DNA): TGTGCCAGTACGACAGTTCGGAACACCGGGGAGCTGTTTTTT. The encoded protein is CASTTVRNTGELFF. The entire variable domain, with the rest obtained from reference TRBV19 and TRBJ2-2, is as follows: DGGITQSPKYLFRKEGQNVTLSCEQNLNHDAMYWYRQDPGQGLRLIYYSQIVNDFQKGDIAEGYSVSREKKESFPLTVTSAQKNPTAFYLCASTTVRNTGELFFGEGSRLTVL.

This clone has only a few counts. Here the CDR3 DNA reads TGTGCCAGCAGCTTAATAGCGGGAGGTGCAAATGAGCAGTTCTTC. Its protein is CASSLIAGGANEQFF. This chain joins TRBV7-8 and TRBJ2-1; the match to TRBD2 covers 10 bases. The J segment lost 7 bases and the V segment lost 2 bases, leaving 5 bases of the junction unmatched. Germline CDR1 reads SGHVS; CDR2 reads FQNEAQ. The CDR3 contains 15 residues.

V is TRBV6-2 or TRBV6-3 and J is TRBJ1-2, with TRBD1 as a possible D gene (6 bases). The germline V gene encodes CDR1 MNHEY and CDR2 SVGEGT. The CDR3 runs to 16 residues. The V and J ends lost 0 bases and 8 bases respectively, with 19 bases between them. CDR3: CASSYSRTENKEGYTF. The CDR3 region has the DNA TGTGCCAGCAGTTACTCCCGGACAGAAAATAAGGAGGGCTACACCTTC.

This clone was observed once. The V gene is TRBV19, the J gene TRBJ2-7; 11 bases fit TRBD1. V was pared by 10 bases and J by 7 bases, with 9 bases of the junction left unmatched. Germline assignment: CDR1 LNHDA and CDR2 SQIVND (reference sequence). There are 13 residues in the CDR3. The CDR3 nucleotides are TGTGCCACTCAAAGGGGGGACAGGGGGGAGCAGTACTTC. This codes for CATQRGDRGEQYF.

The V call is TRBV28, the J call TRBJ1-1, with D unclear. Germline loops: CDR1 MDHEN, CDR2 SYDVKM. The V gene lost 5 bases and the J gene lost 1 base, with 11 bases spanning the gap. The CDR3 contains 14 residues. Written as DNA, the CDR3 is TGTGCCAGCAGTATCCCCGGAGAGAACACTGAAGCTTTCTTT. Amino acids: CASSIPGENTEAFF.

This clone turned up a few times. The genes are TRBV10-2 and TRBJ1-2; D is unclear. V lost 0 bases, J lost 4 bases, and 21 bases lay in between. The CDR3 sequence is 18 residues long. CDR1 is WSHSY, CDR2 SAAADI, per germline. The CDR3 here is CASSESVLLYEGSYGYTF. In DNA, the CDR3 is TGCGCCAGCAGTGAGTCGGTCCTGTTATACGAGGGATCCTATGGCTACACCTTC.

This clone was counted once. The rearrangement links TRBV29-1 to TRBJ2-3, with D perhaps TRBD2 (6 bases). The CDR3 runs 15 residues. V was pared by 1 base and J by 0 bases, with 11 bases between. Germline V CDR1 and CDR2: SQVTM, ANQGSEA. The CDR3 loop reads CSVEGEVTSTDTQYF. The CDR3 DNA reads TGCAGCGTTGAAGGGGAGGTAACTAGCACAGATACGCAGTATTTT.

The genes are TRBV18 and TRBJ1-2; 8 bases map to TRBD1. This CDR3 contains 14 residues. The V gene end was trimmed by 3 bases and the J gene end by 8 bases; junction bases not matched to a gene: 8. Per germline, CDR1 KGHSH and CDR2 LQKENI. CDR3 DNA sequence: TGTGCCAGCTCACCGGACAGGGCATTCCGGGGCTACACCTTC. Residues: CASSPDRAFRGYTF. The complete variable domain, with remaining parts taken from reference TRBV18 and TRBJ1-2, reads NAGVMQNPRHLVRRRGQEARLRCSPMKGHSHVYWYRQLPEEGLKFMVYLQKENIIDESGMPKERFSAEFPKEGPSILRIQQVVRGDSAAYFCASSPDRAFRGYTFGSGTRLTVV.

The chain joins TRBV18 to TRBJ2-3; 8 bases are a match to TRBD2. From germline, CDR1 is KGHSH and CDR2 LQKENI. Trimming cost V 5 bases and J 1 base; bases outside gene matches: 8. The CDR3 length is 16 residues. CDR3 amino acids: CASSSGERGRTDTQYF. For the CDR3, the DNA is TGTGCCAGCTCATCAGGAGAGCGGGGGCGCACAGATACGCAGTATTTT.

The J gene is TRBJ2-3, the V gene TRBV6-5; D might be TRBD1 (5 bases). CDR3 length equals 15 residues. Germline loops: CDR1 MNHEY, CDR2 SVGAGI. The V end lost 0 bases, the J end lost 3 bases, and 10 bases lay between the germline ends. The CDR3 nucleotides read TGTGCCAGCAGTTACTCAGGGGTGTGGACAGATACGCAGTATTTT. Residues: CASSYSGVWTDTQYF.

The chain carries TRBV28 and TRBJ2-7, with TRBD2 matching over 13 bases. From germline, CDR1 is MDHEN and CDR2 SYDVKM. The trim removed 5 bases at V and 4 bases at J, leaving 8 bases unmatched. The CDR3 consists of 16 residues. DNA for the CDR3: TGTGCCAGCAGTCCTTCCGGGACTAGCGGGAAATACGAGCAGTACTTC. This gives the protein CASSPSGTSGKYEQYF. The full variable domain, completed using reference TRBV28 and TRBJ2-7, is DVKVTQSSRYLVKRTGEKVFLECVQDMDHENMFWYRQDPGLGLRLIYFSYDVKMKEKGDIPEGYSVSREKKERFSLILESASTNQTSMYLCASSPSGTSGKYEQYFGPGTRLTVT.

The chain combines TRBV28 with TRBJ2-7; TRBD2 agrees at 13 bases. Germline trimming cut 4 bases from V and 6 bases from J; bases unmatched to any gene: 12. CDR1 is MDHEN, CDR2 SYDVKM, per germline. The CDR3 sequence is 17 residues long. This chain's CDR3 is CASSSGGTSGIFGEQYF. In nucleotides, the CDR3 is TGTGCCAGCAGTTCGGGGGGGACTAGCGGGATATTCGGCGAGCAGTACTTC.

V gene TRBV28 combines with J gene TRBJ1-6; D gene unclear. Germline V gene lookup returns CDR1 MDHEN and CDR2 SYDVKM. Trimming removed 6 bases at V and 7 bases at J, with 7 bases between. The length of the CDR3 is 12 residues. The CDR3 sequence: CASSPSNSPLHF. CDR3 DNA sequence: TGTGCCAGCAGCCCATCAAATTCACCCCTCCACTTT. The variable domain in full, completed from reference TRBV28 and TRBJ1-6, reads DVKVTQSSRYLVKRTGEKVFLECVQDMDHENMFWYRQDPGLGLRLIYFSYDVKMKEKGDIPEGYSVSREKKERFSLILESASTNQTSMYLCASSPSNSPLHFGNGTRLTVT.

The chain combines TRBV11-3 with TRBJ1-3; perhaps TRBD1 as D (5 bases). CDR3 length: 13 residues. V shed 5 bases and J shed 4 bases, with 9 bases lying between them. CDR1 SGHNT and CDR2 YENEEA come from the germline V gene. The CDR3 sequence is CASSLDRGNTIYF. In nucleotides, the CDR3 is TGTGCCAGCAGCCTCGACAGAGGAAACACCATATATTTT. The full variable domain, completed using reference TRBV11-3 and TRBJ1-3, is EAGVVQSPRYKIIEKKQPVAFWCNPISGHNTLYWYLQNLGQGPELLIRYENEEAVDDSQLPKDRFSAERLKGVDSTLKIQPAELGDSAVYLCASSLDRGNTIYFGEGSWLTVV.

The chain uses TRBV29-1 and TRBJ1-1, with no clear D. Germline V gene sequence: CDR1 SQVTM, CDR2 ANQGSEA. The CDR3 has 13 amino acids. Trimming took off 2 bases at V and 0 bases at J, with 7 bases between the two ends. The CDR3 region has the DNA TGCAGCGTTGAAAGGCGGATGAACACTGAAGCTTTCTTT. It encodes CSVERRMNTEAFF.

The V and J genes are TRBV7-3 and TRBJ2-3; 7 nucleotides line up with TRBD2. The germline CDR1 and CDR2 sequences are SGHTA and FQGTGA. The trim removed 5 bases at V and 1 base at J, leaving 9 bases unmatched. This CDR3 has 16 residues. The CDR3 DNA reads as TGTGCCAGCAGCCCCCATCCAACTAGCGGCACAGATACGCAGTATTTT. The encoded protein is CASSPHPTSGTDTQYF.

This chain connects TRBV5-1 to TRBJ2-2; a possible D gene is TRBD1 (6 bases). Germline V gene lookup returns CDR1 SGHRS and CDR2 YFSETQ. Trimming left V 4 bases short and J 8 bases short, with 12 bases between. The CDR3 runs to 13 residues. For the CDR3, the DNA is TGCGCCAGCAGCCTTCAGGGGTCGGGGGAGCTGTTTTTT. As protein: CASSLQGSGELFF. Using reference TRBV5-1 and TRBJ2-2 for the parts outside the CDR3, the full variable domain is KAGVTQTPRYLIKTRGQQVTLSCSPISGHRSVSWYQQTPGQGLQFLFEYFSETQRNKGNFPGRFSGRQFSNSRSEMNVSTLELGDSALYLCASSLQGSGELFFGEGSRLTVL.

This clone was seen a handful of times. The chain uses TRBV11-2 and TRBJ2-7, with D possibly TRBD1 on 5 matching bases. Trimming cost V 1 base and J 7 bases, with 8 bases left between them. The CDR3 runs 12 residues. The germline V gene encodes CDR1 SGHAT and CDR2 FQNNGV. The CDR3 region has the DNA TGTGCCAGCAGCTTAGCAGGGCAAGAGCAGTACTTC. This sequence encodes CASSLAGQEQYF.

A few counts support this clone. The rearrangement uses TRBV6-5 and TRBJ2-2, with 9 bases that match TRBD1. With V trimmed by 6 bases and J by 7 bases, 9 bases remained unmatched. The V gene's germline CDR1 is MNHEY and CDR2 SVGAGI. The CDR3 loop spans 15 amino acids. CDR3 sequence reads: CASRITGGAHGELFF. The CDR3 DNA reads as TGTGCCAGCAGAATAACAGGGGGCGCACACGGGGAGCTGTTTTTT.

CDR3 region: CASTQAGGSLGNQPQHF. The CDR3 nucleotides read TGTGCCAGTACCCAGGCGGGGGGCAGCCTCGGGAATCAGCCCCAGCATTTT. The chain uses TRBV19 and TRBJ1-5, with D possibly being TRBD1 (6 bases). CDR3 length: 17 residues. In germline, CDR1 is LNHDA, CDR2 SQIVND (reference sequence). V lost 7 bases to trimming and J lost 4 bases, with 23 bases between them.

The V gene is TRBV7-9, the J gene TRBJ2-1; 10 positions match TRBD1. The CDR3 length is 13 residues. V was clipped by 6 bases and J by 7 bases; unmatched bases: 3. The germline gives CDR1 SEHNR, CDR2 FQNEAQ (reference sequence). The CDR3 region has the DNA TGTGCCAGCAGGGGACAGGGGAGAAATGAGCAGTTCTTC. This sequence encodes CASRGQGRNEQFF.